This T cell receptor (beta chain) is from a study of cytomegalovirus exposure and HLA in healthy donors. Study-wide background: Among over 300 genotyped donors, roughly 81% fell in the Caucasian-associated ancestry cluster. Overall study findings and caveats: Overall, around 160 TCR beta chains were annotated as cytomegalovirus-associated. Reported findings show TCR beta sequences accurately forecast HLA-A and HLA-B alleles in most subjects.

With V trimmed by 4 bases and J by 3 bases, 6 bases remained unmatched. Germline lookup yields CDR1 MNHNS and CDR2 SASEGT. There are 15 residues in the CDR3. Comments on this clone: Its antigen is not known.

In the PCR, 60 Vbeta and 13 Jbeta primers were used. The method was immunoSEQ multiplex PCR; TCRdb's version includes in-frame clones alone and lacks a portion of them. This table has some 170,000 clones, 70% to 80% appearing once. The donors comprised healthy bone marrow donors. V usage is TRBV6-1 and J usage is TRBJ2-7; 10 nucleotides match TRBD2. Sequencing was done on a sample of PBMCs. This receptor was identified in a male donor in good health and CMV-seronegative. The CDR3 nucleotides are TGTGCCAGCAGTGCTACTAGCGGGGAGTACTACGAGCAGTACTTC. It yields the protein CASSATSGEYYEQYF.